A single count supports the clone carrying this T cell receptor beta chain. With V trimmed by 6 bases and J by 6 bases, 8 bases remained unmatched. The CDR3 contains 14 residues. CDR1 is MNHEY and CDR2 is SVGAGI in the germline V gene. Allocation to cohorts depended on clinical history reported by the participants. Donors in Cohort 3 counted as recovered after two negative PCRs, clearance, or symptom resolution. This sample stems from a study of blood T cell repertoires in COVID-19. Some clones are missing from TCRdb's copy, which holds only in-frame ones; the method was immunoSEQ multiplex PCR. The table lists around 300,000 clones, under 90% of them singletons, with approximately 2% in the top ten.

V usage is TRBV6-5 and J usage is TRBJ1-2, with 9 bases lining up with TRBD1. Sequencing used PBMCs or T cells enriched from blood (not recorded which). The TCR was taken from a woman aged 60-75 years who had recovered from COVID-19. This chain's CDR3 is CASRPGQGANGYTF. Here the CDR3 DNA reads TGTGCCAGCAGACCGGGACAGGGTGCGAATGGCTACACCTTC.